Listed here are 23 T cell receptor beta chains from one sample, sequenced in a study of blood T cells in healthy people across ages. A sample-barcoded 5' primer and a J-beta primer mix were used in a second PCR of roughly 6 to 12 cycles. TCRdb itself ran the 5' RACE reads through MiXCR, one entry per CDR3 protein. The top ten clones hold approximately 7.9% of a sample with 1.4 million to 1.5 million distinct CDR3 sequences, around two fifths of them seen once. Sample: blood. The receptors were sampled from a woman aged 18-29 years in good health.

The CDR3 loop reads CSARLSGTGNQPQHF. The CDR3 bases are TGCAGTGCTCGACTCTCAGGGACAGGCAATCAGCCCCAGCATTTT. The chain combines TRBV20-1 with TRBJ1-5; 7 bases are shared with TRBD1. Germline V lookup: CDR1 DFQATT, CDR2 SNEGSKA (reference sequence). This CDR3 has 15 residues. The J segment lost 2 bases and the V segment lost 5 bases, leaving 9 bases of the junction unmatched.

The chain combines TRBV6-6 with TRBJ2-1; 7 bases match TRBD2. Looked up from germline, CDR1 is MNHNY and CDR2 is SVGAGI (reference sequence). V gave up 7 bases and J gave up 6 bases; unmatched junction bases: 12. This CDR3 contains 15 residues. The CDR3, as DNA: TGTGCCAGCACTATCGCGGGGGTATGGTCCAATGAGCAGTTCTTC. Translating it yields CASTIAGVWSNEQFF.

The genes are TRBV6-6 and TRBJ1-6, with D hard to call. Trimming cost V 5 bases and J 14 bases, with 16 bases left between them. The CDR3 is made up of 13 amino acids. The germline gives CDR1 MNHNY, CDR2 SVGAGI (reference sequence). CDR3 sequence reads: CASSDNREGALHF. CDR3 coding DNA: TGTGCCAGCAGTGACAACCGGGAGGGTGCCCTCCACTTT.

In its sample, this clonotype was seen many times. The chain recombines TRBV6-6 with TRBJ2-7; no reliable D call. Germline loops: CDR1 MNHNY, CDR2 SVGAGI (reference sequence). This CDR3 comprises 12 residues. Trimming removed 7 bases at V and 4 bases at J, with 11 bases between. The CDR3, as DNA: TGTGCCAGCACCCCCAGCTCTTACGAGCAGTACTTC. Translated: CASTPSSYEQYF.

The rearrangement uses TRBV29-1 and TRBJ2-5, with D possibly being TRBD2 (6 bases). The germline V gene has CDR1 SQVTM and CDR2 ANQGSEA. The CDR3 has 12 amino acids. Trimming removed 7 bases from V and 3 bases from J, with 12 bases in between. The CDR3 here is CSAFTSKETQYF. CDR3 bases: TGCAGCGCCTTCACTAGCAAAGAGACCCAGTACTTC.

This clonotype occurred a few times. The V call is TRBV25-1, the J call TRBJ1-6, with a tentative D call TRBD1 (5 bases). CDR3 length: 15 amino acids. Germline V gene data show CDR1 as MGHDK and CDR2 as SYGVNS. V lost 1 base and J 7 bases, leaving 11 bases between the germline ends. For the CDR3, the DNA is TGTGCCAGCAGTGAATTTCAGGGAGGGAATTCACCCCTCCACTTT. This encodes CASSEFQGGNSPLHF. Full variable domain (remainder filled in from reference TRBV25-1 and TRBJ1-6): EADIYQTPRYLVIGTGKKITLECSQTMGHDKMYWYQQDPGMELHLIHYSYGVNSTEKGDLSSESTVSRIRTEHFPLTLESARPSHTSQYLCASSEFQGGNSPLHFGNGTRLTVT.

About this clonotype itself: A much larger clone lies one base from this, so it may be a read error. The CDR3 here is CASRLGFNVEQYF. The CDR3 DNA reads TGTGCCAGTAGGTTGGGGTTCAATGTCGAGCAGTACTTC. V and J are TRBV19 and TRBJ2-4, with no clear D. Near its end, the DNA agrees better with TRBJ2-7, so the J call may be wrong. Looked up from germline, CDR1 is LNHDA and CDR2 is SQIVND (reference sequence). The CDR3 loop spans 13 amino acids.

Only one count was recorded for this clonotype. The chain is built from TRBV6-4 and TRBJ2-5; 9 bases are a match to TRBD2. J gave up 11 bases and V 3 bases, and 10 bases lay outside the gene matches. This CDR3 has 14 residues. CDR1 and CDR2 from the germline V gene are MRHNA and SNTAGT. CDR3 residues: CASSERGGYNEQYF. In DNA, the CDR3 is TGTGCCAGCAGTGAGCGGGGGGGCTACAATGAGCAGTACTTC.

The CDR3 DNA sequence: TGTGCCAGCAGTTTATTTGCGGGAGGCCACCAAACCGGGGAGCTGTTTTTT. Translation gives CASSLFAGGHQTGELFF. The rearrangement uses TRBV27 and TRBJ2-2; 8 nucleotides align to TRBD2. From germline, CDR1 is MNHEY and CDR2 SMNVEV (reference sequence). This CDR3 is 17 amino acids long. V was pared by 1 base and J by 5 bases, with 9 bases of the junction left unmatched.

This chain links TRBV29-1 with TRBJ2-5, with a possible D match to TRBD2 (5 bases). This CDR3 is 13 amino acids long. V was pared by 5 bases and J by 1 base, with 11 bases between. CDR1 is SQVTM, CDR2 ANQGSEA, per germline. DNA for the CDR3: TGCAGCGTTTCGAACCGGGGCCAAGAGACCCAGTACTTC. This sequence encodes CSVSNRGQETQYF.

This clonotype turned up a few times. The chain employs TRBV13 and TRBJ2-1; the D call may be TRBD1 or TRBD2 (5 bases each). Trimming stripped 6 bases from V and 4 bases from J, with 16 bases between. In germline, CDR1 is PRHDT, CDR2 FYEKMQ (reference sequence). The length of the CDR3 is 15 residues. The CDR3 nucleotides read TGTGCCAGCAGACCCTCGGGACGGAGGTACAATGAGCAGTTCTTC. Its protein product is CASRPSGRRYNEQFF.

The chain employs TRBV2 and TRBJ2-7; D is possibly TRBD1 (5 bases). Trimming pared 0 bases from V and 7 bases from J, leaving 19 bases between. The CDR3 runs 16 residues. Per the germline V gene, CDR1 is SNHLY and CDR2 is FYNNEI. CDR3 nucleotides: TGTGCCAGCAGTGAAGCGCGGCAGGGTAACCCCAATGAGCAGTACTTC. It specifies CASSEARQGNPNEQYF. The entire variable domain, with the rest obtained from reference TRBV2 and TRBJ2-7, is as follows: EPEVTQTPSHQVTQMGQEVILRCVPISNHLYFYWYRQILGQKVEFLVSFYNNEISEKSEIFDDQFSVERPDGSNFTLKIRSTKLEDSAMYFCASSEARQGNPNEQYFGPGTRLTVT.

J is TRBJ1-4 and V is TRBV30; D is perhaps TRBD1 (6 bases). This CDR3 is 13 amino acids long. CDR1 and CDR2 (germline): GTSNPN, SVGIG (reference sequence). The V end lost 1 base, the J end lost 4 bases, and 7 bases lay between the germline ends. The chain's CDR3 is CAWSEGDNEKLFF. CDR3 nucleotide sequence: TGTGCCTGGAGTGAGGGGGATAATGAAAAACTGTTTTTT.

The rearrangement uses TRBV30 and TRBJ2-5; the match to TRBD1 covers 9 bases. Germline assignment: CDR1 GTSNPN and CDR2 SVGIG (reference sequence). CDR3 length: 14 amino acids. The junction had 12 bases not matched to a gene; V was cut back by 2 bases and J by 11 bases. The CDR3, as DNA: TGTGCCTGGAGTACGGGACAGGGACTTAGGGAGCAGTACTTC. Protein: CAWSTGQGLREQYF.

To note about this clonotype: It may be a read error: a sequence one base away is much more abundant. The V call is TRBV29-1, the J call TRBJ1-5; D unresolved. The germline CDR1 and CDR2 sequences are SQVTM and ANQGSEA. The CDR3 extends over 12 amino acids. CDR3 DNA: TGCAACGTTGGTGGTTACAATCAGCCCCAGCATTTT. Protein sequence: CNVGGYNQPQHF.

This chain uses TRBV6-5 with TRBJ1-6, with a possible D match to TRBD1 (6 bases). V shed 8 bases and J shed 7 bases, with 6 bases lying between them. The CDR3 covers 11 residues. Germline values: CDR1 MNHEY, CDR2 SVGAGI. The CDR3 reads CASQGNSPLHF. In DNA form, the CDR3 reads TGTGCCAGCCAGGGGAATTCACCCCTCCACTTT.

The rearrangement links TRBV20-1 to TRBJ2-2; D call uncertain. The V end was cut by 5 bases, the J end by 4 bases, with 11 bases between. Germline V CDR1 and CDR2: DFQATT, SNEGSKA (reference sequence). The CDR3 spans 13 residues. CDR3 protein: CSARPQTTGELFF. The CDR3 DNA sequence: TGCAGTGCTCGGCCCCAGACCACCGGGGAGCTGTTTTTT.

To note about this clonotype: Mismatch with germline at one junction end may stem from a read error. The rearrangement joins TRBV7-8 to TRBJ2-4; 8 bases fit TRBD2. Germline V gives CDR1 SGHVS, CDR2 FQNEAQ. CDR3 length equals 18 residues. CDR3 loop: CAGSLSGGGAVAKNIQYF. In DNA, the CDR3 is TGTGCCGGCAGCTTATCCGGGGGGGGCGCCGTAGCCAAAAACATTCAGTACTTC. Looking up the rest from reference TRBV7-8 and TRBJ2-4 gives the full variable domain: GAGVSQSPRYKVAKRGQDVALRCDPISGHVSLFWYQQALGQGPEFLTYFQNEAQLDKSGLPSDRFFAERPEGSVSTLKIQRTQQEDSAVYLCAGSLSGGGAVAKNIQYFGAGTRLSVL.

This clonotype turned up a few times. V and J are TRBV27 and TRBJ1-4, with D tentatively TRBD1 (5 bases). V lost 3 bases and J lost 7, with 9 bases in between. CDR3 length: 13 residues. CDR1 is MNHEY, CDR2 SMNVEV, per germline (reference sequence). Here the CDR3 DNA reads TGTGCCAGCAGTTTCAGAGACAGTGAAAAACTGTTTTTT. As protein: CASSFRDSEKLFF.

In this sample, this clonotype turned up a few times. The CDR3 DNA sequence: TGTGCCAGCAGGGCCGTGGGACAGGGTATAGAGACCCAGTACTTC. This gives the protein CASRAVGQGIETQYF. The rearrangement joins TRBV12-3 or TRBV12-4 to TRBJ2-5; 9 nucleotides align to TRBD1. There are 15 residues in the CDR3. V lost 6 bases and J lost 4; bases outside the gene matches: 9.

This chain's CDR3 is CAWSVTGWGYTF. The CDR3 DNA is TGTGCCTGGAGTGTCACAGGGTGGGGCTACACCTTC. V gene TRBV30 combines with J gene TRBJ1-2, with a tentative D call TRBD1 (6 bases). Germline CDR1 reads GTSNPN; CDR2 reads SVGIG (reference sequence). The V gene lost 0 bases and the J gene lost 8 bases, with 10 bases spanning the gap. This CDR3 has 12 amino acids.

The V and J genes are TRBV18 and TRBJ1-4, with 8 bases fitting TRBD1. J gave up 8 bases and V 2 bases, and 4 bases lay outside the gene matches. The CDR3 runs 14 residues. Germline V gene sequence: CDR1 KGHSH, CDR2 LQKENI. CDR3 sequence (DNA): TGTGCCAGCTCACCAGGGACAGGCCAAGAAAAACTGTTTTTT. Its translation is CASSPGTGQEKLFF.

This sequence joins TRBV2 and TRBJ1-1; the D is unclear. CDR1 and CDR2 (germline): SNHLY, FYNNEI. V lost 7 bases and J 5 bases, leaving 14 bases between the germline ends. CDR3 length: 13 residues. The CDR3 reads CASTPGEGTEAFF. CDR3 in DNA: TGTGCCAGCACCCCAGGAGAGGGTACTGAAGCTTTCTTT. The full variable domain, its missing parts supplied by reference TRBV2 and TRBJ1-1, is EPEVTQTPSHQVTQMGQEVILRCVPISNHLYFYWYRQILGQKVEFLVSFYNNEISEKSEIFDDQFSVERPDGSNFTLKIRSTKLEDSAMYFCASTPGEGTEAFFGQGTRLTVV.